A selection of T cell receptor beta chains follows, all from one sample in a study of blood T cell repertoires in COVID-19. Assay used: immunoSEQ multiplex PCR; TCRdb lists only in-frame clones, some missing. Among about 200,000 clones, around four fifths were seen once, and the ten largest hold 6.5% to 7%. Sequenced material: peripheral blood. The origin of the receptors is a human donor with acute or convalescent COVID-19. The donor label of this sample is uncertain. The CDR3 runs from the conserved cysteine through the conserved F or W. A D gene is named only where the DNA matches it firmly. The size entry is marked missing in some rows and otherwise reads once, few, many or a size class.

v_call	clone_size	j_call	d_call	cdr3_aa	cdr3_nt
TRBV6-5	once	TRBJ2-3	.	CASSYGAGSGTDTQYF	TGTGCCAGCAGTTATGGGGCGGGGAGCGGCACAGATACGCAGTATTTT
TRBV10-3	.	TRBJ2-1	.	CAIRSGSSYNEQFF	TGTGCCATCCGGTCGGGAAGCTCCTACAATGAGCAGTTCTTC
TRBV9	.	TRBJ1-4	.	CASSALGSPEKLFF	TGTGCCAGCAGCGCACTCGGGTCCCCGGAAAAACTGTTTTTT
TRBV6-5	.	TRBJ1-2	.	CASSSGGMGYTF	TGTGCCAGCAGTTCGGGGGGAATGGGCTACACCTTC
TRBV7-3	.	TRBJ2-1	.	CASSSDYPGDEQFF	TGTGCCAGCAGCTCGGACTACCCCGGGGATGAGCAGTTCTTC
TRBV4-3	.	TRBJ2-7	TRBD1	CASSLGQGSYEQYF	TGCGCCAGCAGCCTTGGACAGGGATCCTACGAGCAGTACTTC
TRBV7-2	.	TRBJ2-7	TRBD2	CASRSGRFDEQYF	TGTGCCAGCAGGAGCGGGAGGTTCGACGAGCAGTACTTC
TRBV28	once	TRBJ1-6	.	CASSFGPSPDSPLHF	TGTGCCAGCAGTTTTGGGCCCTCTCCCGATTCACCCCTCCACTTT
TRBV5-1	.	TRBJ2-1	TRBD2	CARSPGGVNEQFF	TGCGCCCGCAGCCCGGGGGGGGTCAATGAGCAGTTCTTC
TRBV5-8	.	TRBJ1-5	.	CASSQSTAQHF	TGTGCCAGCAGCCAGAGTACAGCCCAGCATTTT
TRBV19	.	TRBJ2-7	.	CASSTLGLGEEQYF	TGTGCCAGTAGTACCCTTGGACTGGGTGAGGAGCAGTACTTC
TRBV28	.	TRBJ1-5	.	CASSRGGDSNQPQHF	TGTGCCAGCAGCCGCGGGGGGGATAGCAATCAGCCCCAGCATTTT
TRBV28	.	TRBJ1-6	.	CASNHQGGYNSPLHF	TGTGCCAGCAATCACCAGGGAGGCTATAATTCACCCCTCCACTTT
TRBV2	.	TRBJ2-3	TRBD2	CASGGLARSTDTQYF	TGTGCCAGCGGGGGACTAGCGCGAAGCACAGATACGCAGTATTTT
TRBV6-5	.	TRBJ2-2	.	CASSYRGLNTGELFF	TGTGCCAGCAGTTACCGCGGGTTGAACACCGGGGAGCTGTTTTTT
TRBV28	.	TRBJ2-3	TRBD2	CATLAGFTDTQYF	TGTGCCACTTTAGCGGGCTTCACAGATACGCAGTATTTT
TRBV6-7	.	TRBJ2-2	TRBD2	CASSSSGYMTGELFF	TGTGCCAGCAGTTCTAGCGGATATATGACCGGGGAGCTGTTTTTT
TRBV25-1	.	TRBJ2-5	TRBD1	CASSGYPQGKWETQYF	TGTGCCAGCAGTGGGTATCCACAGGGGAAATGGGAGACCCAGTACTTC
TRBV27	once	TRBJ1-6	.	CAAGSFYNSPLHF	TGTGCCGCCGGGAGCTTCTATAATTCACCCCTCCACTTT
TRBV5-1	.	TRBJ2-1	TRBD2	CASSLAGTSGNEQFF	TGCGCCAGCAGCTTAGCCGGGACTAGCGGAAATGAGCAGTTCTTC
TRBV28	.	TRBJ1-2	.	CASSSTPPNYGYTF	TGTGCCAGCAGTTCGACACCTCCGAACTATGGCTACACCTTC
TRBV5-1	few	TRBJ2-5	.	CASSLVAGLGQETQYF	TGCGCCAGCAGCTTGGTTGCGGGATTGGGCCAAGAGACCCAGTACTTC
TRBV29-1	.	TRBJ2-7	.	CSVRERYEQYF	TGCAGCGTTCGGGAAAGGTACGAGCAGTACTTC
TRBV5-4	.	TRBJ2-6	TRBD2	CASSLGGNGRASGANVLTF	TGTGCCAGCAGCTTGGGAGGGAACGGGAGGGCTTCTGGGGCCAACGTCCTGACTTTC
TRBV19	.	TRBJ2-1	.	CASSPARGEQFF	TGTGCCAGTAGTCCAGCTCGGGGTGAGCAGTTCTTC
TRBV5-1	.	TRBJ2-6	.	CASSSGSSGANVLTF	TGCGCCAGCAGCTCGGGGAGCTCTGGGGCCAACGTCCTGACTTTC
TRBV2	.	TRBJ1-2	.	CASRIQMIPGYTF	TGTGCCAGCAGAATACAGATGATACCTGGCTACACCTTC
TRBV10-3	.	TRBJ2-7	TRBD2	CAISDSGISQNEQYF	TGTGCCATCAGCGATAGCGGGATAAGTCAGAACGAGCAGTACTTC
TRBV19	few	TRBJ2-1	TRBD2	CASSELAGVGNEQFF	TGTGCCAGTAGTGAGCTAGCGGGAGTCGGCAATGAGCAGTTCTTC
TRBV29-1	.	TRBJ1-5	TRBD1	CSVRFGTGDNQPQHF	TGCAGCGTTAGATTTGGGACAGGGGACAATCAGCCCCAGCATTTT
TRBV5-1	.	TRBJ2-2	.	CASSPTESTGELFF	TGCGCCAGCAGCCCTACCGAAAGTACCGGGGAGCTGTTTTTT
TRBV4-3	.	TRBJ2-2	.	CASSQDTLAGNTGELFF	TGCGCCAGCAGCCAAGATACCCTAGCAGGGAACACCGGGGAGCTGTTTTTT
TRBV14	.	TRBJ2-1	TRBD1	CASSPGTGSYNEQFF	TGTGCCAGCAGCCCCGGGACAGGCTCCTACAATGAGCAGTTCTTC
TRBV5-1	.	TRBJ1-4	TRBD1	CASSLGTGGEKLFF	TGCGCCAGCAGCTTGGGGACAGGGGGAGAAAAACTGTTTTTT
TRBV4-3	.	TRBJ2-3	.	CASSHTAASTDTQYF	TGCGCCAGCAGCCATACAGCGGCTAGCACAGATACGCAGTATTTT